This T cell receptor beta chain stems from a study of T cells in Graves' hyperthyroidism and ophthalmopathy. This clonotype was seen repeatedly, ten times or more. Enrolled ophthalmopathy patients presented with a Clinical Activity Score of at least 3, a NOSPECS grade of at least 4, and disease duration under 3 months. RNA transcripts were the template for amplifying TCR beta CDR3 regions. The HTBI set primed first-round TCR CDR3 RT-PCR. A single record per CDR3 protein comes from TCRdb applying MiXCR to the multiplex PCR reads. The sample has fewer than 250,000 distinct CDR3 sequences, over 15% seen once. Germline V CDR1 and CDR2: SGHTS, YDEGEE. V shed 4 bases and J shed 2 bases, with 12 bases lying between them. CDR3 size: 14 residues.

The TCR was taken from a woman younger than 30 with Graves' ophthalmopathy. The specimen was blood. The V call is TRBV5-8, the J call TRBJ1-1; no clear D gene. The CDR3 is CASSRGNLNTEAFF. The CDR3 DNA reads as TGTGCCAGCAGCCGCGGCAATCTAAACACTGAAGCTTTCTTT.